This T cell receptor beta chain was sequenced during a study of T-cell memory formation after mild COVID-19. The CDR3 has 13 residues. Per the germline V gene, CDR1 is SEHNR and CDR2 is FQNEAQ (reference sequence). V shed 8 bases and J 3 bases; nucleotides not matched to a gene: 7. TCRdb re-derived calls from the 5' RACE reads in MiXCR, one entry per CDR3 protein. Of roughly 340,000 distinct CDR3 sequences detected, roughly 19% appear once; the ten largest clones hold 21%. What was sequenced was PBMCs or a T cell subset sorted from them (not recorded which). This receptor was obtained from a man aged 18-30 years who had mild COVID-19 (a few samples of this study predate the infection). Cell type and time point are not known. This chain uses TRBV7-9 with TRBJ2-7; 7 bases agree with TRBD2. The chain's CDR3 is CASSGGRDYEQYF. The DNA of the CDR3 is TGTGCCAGCTCCGGGGGGAGGGACTACGAGCAGTACTTC.